The rows below give T cell receptor beta chains drawn from one sample of a study of post-analysis software for immune sequencing data. Via MiXCR, TCRdb re-called the PCR reads, giving one row per CDR3 protein. The table includes hundreds of thousands of distinct CDR3 sequences, 44% detected once. The source material was blood. These receptors all stem from a girl aged 10-17 years with multiple sclerosis. Each CDR3 is given with its conserved first and last residue. The D gene is left open where the match is weak. Some rows mark clone size as missing; the rest say once, few, many or name a class of expanded clone.

v_call	clone_size	d_call	j_call	cdr3_aa	cdr3_nt
TRBV5-1	-	-	TRBJ2-7	CASSHQAEGYEQYF	TGCGCCAGCAGCCATCAAGCGGAGGGCTACGAGCAGTACTTC
TRBV7-9	once	-	TRBJ1-6	CASSSSGGSSYNSPLHF	TGTGCCAGCAGCTCCTCAGGTGGAAGCTCCTATAATTCACCCCTCCACTTT
TRBV12-3/TRBV12-4	-	TRBD2	TRBJ2-1	CASSPGTSGSSYNEQFF	TGTGCCAGCAGTCCAGGGACTAGCGGGAGCTCCTACAATGAGCAGTTCTTC
TRBV5-1	once	-	TRBJ2-5	CASSLGGATQETQYF	TGCGCCAGCAGCTTGGGGGGCGCTACCCAAGAGACCCAGTACTTC
TRBV20-1	-	-	TRBJ2-3	CSARGVQTDTQYF	TGCAGTGCTAGAGGGGTGCAAACAGATACGCAGTATTTT
TRBV27	few	-	TRBJ2-5	CASSLLGAGRETQYF	TGTGCCAGCAGTTTATTAGGGGCGGGGCGAGAGACCCAGTACTTC
TRBV20-1	-	-	TRBJ1-2	CSARDIVGFTYGYTF	TGCAGTGCTAGAGATATCGTGGGTTTCACCTATGGCTACACCTTC
TRBV12-3/TRBV12-4	-	TRBD1	TRBJ2-7	CASSPTGAADEQYF	TGTGCCAGCAGTCCCACAGGGGCCGCTGACGAGCAGTACTTC
TRBV20-1	-	TRBD1	TRBJ2-3	CSAGAQGVTDTQYF	TGCAGTGCAGGGGCCCAGGGGGTCACAGATACGCAGTATTTT
TRBV6-6	-	-	TRBJ2-7	CASSYQPRGYEQYF	TGTGCCAGCAGTTACCAACCGAGGGGCTACGAGCAGTACTTC
TRBV6-5	-	-	TRBJ2-2	CASSSGDPGELFF	TGTGCCAGCAGTTCCGGGGACCCCGGGGAGCTGTTTTTT
TRBV7-6	-	-	TRBJ2-1	CASSRSQGRAYNEQFF	TGTGCCAGCAGCCGATCGCAGGGCAGGGCCTACAATGAGCAGTTCTTC
TRBV5-1	-	-	TRBJ2-5	CTSSLELARLETQYF	TGCACCAGCAGCTTGGAACTGGCGAGGTTGGAGACCCAGTACTTC
TRBV14	-	TRBD2	TRBJ2-3	CASSPFGLAGATDTQYF	TGTGCCAGCAGCCCCTTCGGACTAGCGGGGGCCACAGATACGCAGTATTTT
TRBV7-2	-	-	TRBJ1-1	CASSLNWGMNTEAFF	TGTGCCAGCAGCTTAAACTGGGGCATGAACACTGAAGCTTTCTTT